The 8 T cell receptor beta chains below come from one sample, sequenced in a study of blood T cell repertoires in COVID-19. The table came from immunoSEQ multiplex PCR; TCRdb's copy has only in-frame clones and leaves some out. The data hold 200,000 or so clones, with 80% to 90% observed a single time. The sequencing input was peripheral blood. The receptors here all came from a woman aged 80 or over with COVID-19, enrolled during active disease.

The chain uses TRBV24-1 and TRBJ1-2; D remains ambiguous. Germline CDR1 and CDR2: KGHDR and SFDVKD. This CDR3 has 12 amino acids. Trimming cost V 6 bases and J 8 bases, with 12 bases left between them. The CDR3 sequence: CATSKGDEGYTF. In DNA, the CDR3 is TGTGCCACCAGTAAAGGAGATGAAGGCTACACCTTC.

The V gene is TRBV5-1, the J gene TRBJ1-6; D gene unclear. Between the trimmed V and J ends, which lost 3 bases and 10 bases, there was a span of 14 bases. In germline, CDR1 is SGHRS, CDR2 YFSETQ. This CDR3 is built from 14 residues. For the CDR3, the DNA is TGCGCCAGCAGCTCCGAACCCGGCGGGTCACCCCTCCACTTT. It encodes CASSSEPGGSPLHF.

The J gene is TRBJ2-2, the V gene TRBV7-9, with D possibly TRBD1 on 6 matching bases. V lost 2 bases to trimming and J lost 2 bases, with 15 bases between them. Germline V gives CDR1 SEHNR, CDR2 FQNEAQ (reference sequence). This CDR3 is built from 17 residues. As DNA, the CDR3 is TGTGCCAGCAGCTTAATAGAAAGGACAGTAAACACCGGGGAGCTGTTTTTT. Its protein is CASSLIERTVNTGELFF.

The V gene is TRBV9, the J gene TRBJ2-3; TRBD1 is a possible D gene (6 bases). The CDR3 sequence is 14 residues long. CDR1 is SGDLS, CDR2 YYNGEE, per germline. V was pared by 4 bases and J by 2 bases, with 11 bases between. The CDR3 loop reads CASSTRQVTDTQYF. For the CDR3, the DNA is TGTGCCAGCAGCACCCGACAGGTCACAGATACGCAGTATTTT.

The chain couples TRBV19 to TRBJ1-2; the match to TRBD1 covers 8 bases. Germline V lookup: CDR1 LNHDA, CDR2 SQIVND (reference sequence). Trimming at V came to 1 base and at J to 7 bases, leaving 8 bases not matched to a gene. The CDR3 is 15 amino acids. CDR3 sequence: CASSIARGRLGGYTF. CDR3 sequence (DNA): TGTGCCAGTAGTATAGCCAGGGGGCGCCTCGGTGGCTACACCTTC.

This clone has a single count. The V and J genes are TRBV13 and TRBJ2-7, with 8 bases matching TRBD2. J lost 4 bases, V lost 3 bases, and 5 bases had no gene match. There are 14 residues in the CDR3. Germline V lookup: CDR1 PRHDT, CDR2 FYEKMQ (reference sequence). The CDR3 sequence is CASSFQRERYEQYF. In DNA, the CDR3 is TGTGCCAGCAGCTTCCAGCGGGAGAGGTACGAGCAGTACTTC.

The chain combines TRBV10-3 with TRBJ1-4, with 9 positions matching TRBD1. Trimming took 5 bases from V and 5 from J; bases not matched to a gene: 3. The CDR3 has 14 residues. Germline V gives CDR1 ENHRY, CDR2 SYGVKD. CDR3 in DNA: TGTGCCATCAGTACAGACAGGGGGAATGAAAAACTGTTTTTT. Protein product: CAISTDRGNEKLFF.

This chain joins TRBV11-2 and TRBJ2-1, with D tentatively TRBD2 (6 bases). The CDR3 has 14 residues. Trimming cost V 5 bases and J 3 bases, with 11 bases left between them. Germline V gene sequence: CDR1 SGHAT, CDR2 FQNNGV. The CDR3 DNA is TGTGCCAGCAGCGCGGGACGGATCTACAATGAGCAGTTCTTC. Its protein product is CASSAGRIYNEQFF. Based on the CDR3 plus reference TRBV11-2 and TRBJ2-1, the full variable domain is EAGVAQSPRYKIIEKRQSVAFWCNPISGHATLYWYQQILGQGPKLLIQFQNNGVVDDSQLPKDRFSAERLKGVDSTLKIQPAKLEDSAVYLCASSAGRIYNEQFFGPGTRLTVL.